This T cell receptor (beta chain) was identified in a study of T cell repertoires and HLA-DP antigens. Across the whole study: Sorted CD137+CD4+ samples averaged 218.4 ng DNA; pre-culture CD4+ samples, roughly 1,300 ng.

Produced via immunoSEQ multiplex PCR; TCRdb's table is partial and in-frame only. Found here are approximately 73,000 clones, around 77% of them singletons; the top ten hold roughly 1.6%. This clone has a handful of counts. Its specificity is unknown. Findings of the study overall: Against one allele, clones undetected before culture averaged about 35%; against the other, 50.6%. Against both alloantigens, CD137+ clonality was similar, roughly 0.42.

Sequenced: CD4+ T cells from PBMCs. The receptor's source is a man aged 55 to 70 in good health and CMV-seronegative.

The CDR3 DNA is TGTGCCAGCTCACCATCCCCGGCAGGGGCGAGCACTGAAGCTTTCTTT. It yields the protein CASSPSPAGASTEAFF. The rearrangement joins TRBV18 to TRBJ1-1, with D perhaps matching TRBD1 (6 bases). Germline V gives CDR1 KGHSH, CDR2 LQKENI. With 2 bases removed from V and 4 bases from J, the gap between germline ends came to 17 bases. The CDR3 length is 16 residues.